The 22 T cell receptor beta chains listed next were all sequenced from one sample in a study of shared clonotypes between healthy human individuals (dated by TCRdb to about 2020). CD8 naive samples were obtained by positive selection for CCR7 among CD45RO-negative cells, yielding a CD45RA+CCR7+ population from which TemRA cells were excluded. Libraries were built with the immunoSEQ multiplex PCR assay. Here the immuneACCESS table is served through TCRdb, limited to in-frame sequences with V and J called. Missing clones are a known gap in these copies; in checked studies unresolved V genes cover under half, and the rest lacks a known reason. The sample table records about 2.2 million clones; about 94% of these occur just once. More than 1.5% of the sample lies in the top ten. Material for sequencing was naive CD8+ T cells from PBMCs. Per the publication, the cell subset or site label means: CD45RA+CCR7+. Every receptor here comes from a man aged 18 to 30 in good health. Some clones in this sample may be carry-over from other donors' samples.

This clone was counted only a few times. The V and J genes are TRBV9 and TRBJ2-7, with 7 bases identical to TRBD2. V dropped 0 bases and J dropped 5; count of bases not matched to a gene: 5. Germline V gene data show CDR1 as SGDLS and CDR2 as YYNGEE. The length of the CDR3 is 14 residues. This chain's CDR3 is CASSVAGREDEQYF. DNA of the CDR3: TGTGCCAGCAGCGTAGCCGGACGGGAGGACGAGCAGTACTTC.

The chain is built from TRBV27 and TRBJ1-3, with D tentatively TRBD1 (5 bases). CDR1 and CDR2 (germline): MNHEY, SMNVEV (reference sequence). This CDR3 spans 19 amino acids. Trimming shortened V by 0 bases and J by 0 bases, and 18 bases separated the two germline ends. The DNA for the CDR3 is TGTGCCAGCAGTTTATCCCCTCCGCAACAGGTCCGCTCTGGAAACACCATATATTTT. Protein product: CASSLSPPQQVRSGNTIYF.

V and J are TRBV19 and TRBJ2-2; D is unclear. Trimming stripped 3 bases from V and 4 bases from J, with 6 bases between. Germline V lookup: CDR1 LNHDA, CDR2 SQIVND (reference sequence). The CDR3 totals 13 residues. The CDR3 loop reads CASSIHITGELFF. In DNA form, the CDR3 reads TGTGCCAGTAGTATCCATATCACCGGGGAGCTGTTTTTT.

The CDR3 is CASASGEHEQYF. DNA of the CDR3: TGTGCCAGCGCTTCGGGGGAGCACGAGCAGTACTTC. The chain combines TRBV6-5 with TRBJ2-7, with D maybe TRBD2 (6 bases). V gave up 8 bases and J gave up 5 bases, with 13 bases separating them. Germline V gives CDR1 MNHEY, CDR2 SVGAGI. The CDR3 spans 12 residues.

This clone has a handful of counts. This chain uses TRBV14 with TRBJ2-7; possible D gene TRBD1, 6 bases. The V end was cut by 1 base, the J end by 11 bases, with 15 bases between. The CDR3 has 13 residues. Germline V CDR1 and CDR2: SGHDN, FVKESK. CDR3 nucleotides: TGTGCCAGCAGCCAAGGCAAGGGACACATAGAGTACTTC. Translated, it gives CASSQGKGHIEYF.

This chain connects TRBV5-6 to TRBJ1-2, with D tentatively TRBD1 (5 bases). Germline CDR1 reads SGHDT; CDR2 reads YYEEEE. CDR3 length: 13 residues. V was shortened by 0 bases and J by 8 bases, with 11 bases between the two germline ends. For the CDR3, the DNA is TGTGCCAGCAGCTTGGCGGCAGGGAGCGGCTACACCTTC. Translating gives CASSLAAGSGYTF. Together with reference TRBV5-6 and TRBJ1-2, the CDR3 gives the full variable domain: DAGVTQSPTHLIKTRGQQVTLRCSPKSGHDTVSWYQQALGQGPQFIFQYYEEEERQRGNFPDRFSGHQFPNYSSELNVNALLLGDSALYLCASSLAAGSGYTFGSGTRLTVV.

The gene calls are TRBV15 and TRBJ2-2; 8 bases are a match to TRBD1. V lost 5 bases to trimming and J lost 3 bases; unmatched junction nucleotides: 5. The CDR3 has 15 residues. CDR1 and CDR2 (germline): LNHNV, YYDKDF (reference sequence). For the CDR3, the DNA is TGTGCCACCAGCTGGACAGGGCCCTACACCGGGGAGCTGTTTTTT. It translates to CATSWTGPYTGELFF.

This chain connects TRBV5-6 to TRBJ2-7, with TRBD1 matching 9 bases. Germline V gene data show CDR1 as SGHDT and CDR2 as YYEEEE. With V trimmed by 6 bases and J by 4 bases, 5 bases remained unmatched. The CDR3 sequence is 13 residues long. CDR3 nucleotides: TGTGCCAGCACTACAGGGGGCGGTTACGAGCAGTACTTC. Its protein is CASTTGGGYEQYF. Complete variable domain (other parts from reference TRBV5-6 and TRBJ2-7): DAGVTQSPTHLIKTRGQQVTLRCSPKSGHDTVSWYQQALGQGPQFIFQYYEEEERQRGNFPDRFSGHQFPNYSSELNVNALLLGDSALYLCASTTGGGYEQYFGPGTRLTVT.

With respect to this clone: This sample includes further DNA sequences coding for the same CDR3. The chain has TRBV7-9 and TRBJ1-1; D gene unclear. V lost 1 base, J lost 1 base, and 7 bases lay in between. Germline-derived CDR1 and CDR2 are SEHNR and FQNEAQ (reference sequence). CDR3 size: 14 residues. CDR3 amino acids: CASSLVRGNTEAFF. In DNA, the CDR3 is TGTGCCAGCAGCTTAGTTCGGGGGAACACTGAAGCTTTCTTT.

This chain uses TRBV29-1 with TRBJ2-1; D perhaps matches TRBD2 (5 bases). Germline V gene sequence: CDR1 SQVTM, CDR2 ANQGSEA. The CDR3 covers 15 residues. V dropped 3 bases and J dropped 9 bases, with 21 bases sitting between them. The CDR3 is CSVDRNREGNGEQFF. The CDR3 DNA reads TGCAGCGTTGATCGGAACCGGGAAGGAAATGGTGAGCAGTTCTTC.

CDR3: CASSYNFGVTEAFF. DNA for the CDR3: TGTGCCAGCAGTTACAACTTTGGGGTCACTGAAGCTTTCTTT. The chain links TRBV6-6 to TRBJ1-1; D call uncertain. V was cut by 2 bases and J by 4 bases, with 11 bases left in between. The CDR3 totals 14 residues. CDR1 MNHNY and CDR2 SVGAGI come from the germline V gene (reference sequence).

This chain joins TRBV9 and TRBJ2-2; D is perhaps TRBD1 or TRBD2 (6 bases each). CDR3 length: 16 residues. Germline assignment: CDR1 SGDLS and CDR2 YYNGEE. The V end was cut by 2 bases, the J end by 2 bases, with 13 bases between. CDR3 sequence (DNA): TGTGCCAGCAGCGTTAGGGGGGCCTACAACACCGGGGAGCTGTTTTTT. Residues: CASSVRGAYNTGELFF.

The V gene is TRBV5-1, the J gene TRBJ2-3, with unresolved D. The CDR3 spans 14 residues. The germline V gene has CDR1 SGHRS and CDR2 YFSETQ. The ends were cut back, 4 bases at V and 5 bases at J, with 14 bases in the middle. Here the CDR3 DNA reads TGCGCCAGCAGCCCGACCGGACGCTTAGATACGCAGTATTTT. It encodes CASSPTGRLDTQYF.

This chain joins TRBV9 and TRBJ2-7; 7 positions match TRBD1. There are 15 residues in the CDR3. V was pared by 3 bases and J by 5 bases, with 11 bases of the junction left unmatched. Germline V gene data show CDR1 as SGDLS and CDR2 as YYNGEE. DNA for the CDR3: TGTGCCAGCAGCGGTCGAAAGGGGGCAAGGGACGAGCAGTACTTC. Amino acid sequence: CASSGRKGARDEQYF.

This clone was seen a single time. The chain carries TRBV2 and TRBJ2-5; D is unclear. The CDR3 consists of 12 residues. V was shortened by 7 bases and J by 2 bases, with 8 bases between the two germline ends. Per the germline V gene, CDR1 is SNHLY and CDR2 is FYNNEI. CDR3 residues: CASNLRQETQYF. In DNA form, the CDR3 reads TGTGCCAGCAACTTGAGGCAAGAGACCCAGTACTTC.

The chain has TRBV6-1 and TRBJ1-1; D might be TRBD1 (6 bases). Germline V CDR1 and CDR2: MNHNS, SASEGT. V lost 5 bases and J 4 bases, leaving 14 bases between the germline ends. The CDR3 has 14 amino acids. CDR3 residues: CASSQGGGSTEAFF. The CDR3 DNA reads TGTGCCAGCAGTCAAGGGGGTGGGAGCACTGAAGCTTTCTTT.

Of note for this clone: This specimen includes other DNA sequences encoding the same CDR3. This sequence joins TRBV27 and TRBJ2-1; 9 nucleotides match TRBD2. Germline-derived CDR1 and CDR2 are MNHEY and SMNVEV (reference sequence). V was clipped by 3 bases and J by 4 bases; unmatched bases: 1. This CDR3 is built from 14 residues. Here the CDR3 reads CASSLAGGYNEQFF. The CDR3 DNA follows: TGTGCCAGCAGTTTGGCGGGAGGGTACAATGAGCAGTTCTTC.

The chain couples TRBV28 to TRBJ2-7; 8 nucleotides align to TRBD1. The germline CDR1 and CDR2 sequences are MDHEN and SYDVKM. The trim removed 7 bases at V and 10 bases at J, leaving 6 bases unmatched. This CDR3 comprises 11 residues. CDR3 loop: CASTLQGDQYF. DNA of the CDR3: TGTGCCAGCACTCTACAGGGGGACCAGTACTTC.

The chain combines TRBV14 with TRBJ2-1; possibly TRBD1 for D (6 bases). This CDR3 region has 15 residues. CDR1 is SGHDN, CDR2 FVKESK, per germline. The V gene lost 6 bases and the J gene lost 4 bases, with 16 bases spanning the gap. In nucleotides, the CDR3 is TGTGCCAGCAGTCAGACACTGACAGGTTACAATGAGCAGTTCTTC. Translation gives CASSQTLTGYNEQFF.

The rearrangement links TRBV28 to TRBJ2-2, with 7 bases fitting TRBD1. The length of the CDR3 is 16 residues. Germline V gives CDR1 MDHEN, CDR2 SYDVKM. J was trimmed by 3 bases and V by 5 bases; bases with no gene match: 9. The CDR3 DNA follows: TGTGCCAGCAGTCGACCGGGGACAGATTACACCGGGGAGCTGTTTTTT. Protein product: CASSRPGTDYTGELFF.

The chain couples TRBV19 to TRBJ2-1; 7 bases agree with TRBD1. Germline CDR1 is LNHDA and CDR2 is SQIVND (reference sequence). The CDR3 is made up of 14 amino acids. Losses at the gene ends were 5 bases for V and 6 bases for J; bases not matched to a gene: 7. For the CDR3, the DNA is TGTGCCAGTAGTCGACAGGGAAGAGGCAATGAGCAGTTCTTC. This codes for CASSRQGRGNEQFF.

In DNA, the CDR3 is TGTGCCAGCAGCAGCCGGTGGGATACGCAGTATTTT. Translation gives CASSSRWDTQYF. V and J are TRBV27 and TRBJ2-3; no clear D gene. The CDR3 totals 12 residues. CDR1 is MNHEY and CDR2 is SMNVEV in the germline V gene (reference sequence). V lost 6 bases and J 6 bases, leaving 10 bases between the germline ends.